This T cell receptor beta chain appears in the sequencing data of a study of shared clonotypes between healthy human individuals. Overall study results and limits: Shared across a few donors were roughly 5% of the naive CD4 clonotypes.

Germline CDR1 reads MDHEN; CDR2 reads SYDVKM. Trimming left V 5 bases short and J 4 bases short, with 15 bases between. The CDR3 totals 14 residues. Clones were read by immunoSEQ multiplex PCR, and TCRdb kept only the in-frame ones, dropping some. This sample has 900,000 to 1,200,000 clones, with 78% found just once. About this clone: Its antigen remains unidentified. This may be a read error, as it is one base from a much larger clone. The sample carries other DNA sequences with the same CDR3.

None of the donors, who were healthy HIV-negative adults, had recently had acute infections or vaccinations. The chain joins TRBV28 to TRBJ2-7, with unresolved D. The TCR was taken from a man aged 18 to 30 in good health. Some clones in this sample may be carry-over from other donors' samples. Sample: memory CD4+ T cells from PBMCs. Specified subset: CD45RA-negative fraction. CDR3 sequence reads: CASSTTRTLYEQYF. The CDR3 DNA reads TGTGCCAGCAGTACCACGCGGACCCTATACGAGCAGTACTTC.